The rows below give T cell receptor beta chains drawn from one sample of a study of T cells in Graves' hyperthyroidism and ophthalmopathy. TCRdb reprocessed the multiplex PCR reads with MiXCR, giving one entry per CDR3 protein. Seen here are fewer than 600,000 distinct CDR3 sequences, about 15% observed once, and the top ten hold 17%. The sample taken for sequencing was blood. These receptors were obtained from a woman aged 18 to 35 with Graves' hyperthyroidism. Both conserved end residues are part of each CDR3. D genes are given only for firm matches. Some rows have no size entry. The others give once, few or many, or a class for an expanded clone.

D	size	V	J	length	CDR3	DNA
-	many	TRBV24-1	TRBJ1-1	15	CATRNPRVGGTEAFF	TGTGCCACCAGAAACCCCAGGGTTGGGGGCACTGAAGCTTTCTTT
TRBD2	many	TRBV3-1	TRBJ2-1	17	CASSQDGSSGRWNEQFF	TGTGCCAGCAGCCAAGATGGCTCTAGCGGGAGGTGGAATGAGCAGTTCTTC
-	many	TRBV7-2	TRBJ2-3	12	CASSLFADTQYF	TGTGCCAGCAGCTTATTTGCAGATACGCAGTATTTT
-	many	TRBV24-1	TRBJ2-6	15	CATSAPGITGHVLTF	TGTGCCACCAGTGCCCCAGGGATCACCGGCCACGTCCTGACTTTC
-	-	TRBV14	TRBJ2-1	14	CASSPSTVYNEQFF	TGTGCCAGCAGCCCAAGCACGGTCTACAATGAGCAGTTCTTC
-	many	TRBV30	TRBJ1-6	13	CAWEAGIDSPLHF	TGTGCCTGGGAGGCAGGAATAGATTCACCCCTCCACTTT
TRBD2	many	TRBV3-1	TRBJ2-5	15	CASSQARTSGRPSDF	TGTGCCAGCAGCCAGGCAAGGACTAGCGGGAGGCCTTCGGACTTC
TRBD1	few	TRBV19	TRBJ2-7	13	CASSKGQAYEQYF	TGTGCCAGTAGTAAAGGACAGGCCTACGAGCAGTACTTC
-	many	TRBV3-1	TRBJ1-5	19	CASSQTGIRGFTGHQPQHF	TGTGCCAGCAGCCAAACGGGGATTCGGGGTTTCACAGGGCATCAGCCCCAGCATTTT
-	-	TRBV20-1	TRBJ1-1	12	CSARPGTAEAFF	TGCAGTGCTAGACCAGGAACCGCTGAAGCTTTCTTT
-	few	TRBV14	TRBJ2-7	15	CASSQVTGTTYEQYF	TGTGCCAGCAGCCAAGTCACGGGGACCACCTACGAGCAGTACTTC
-	many	TRBV19	TRBJ2-7	15	CASSLRPGRIYEQYF	TGTGCCAGTAGTCTCCGCCCCGGACGGATCTACGAGCAGTACTTC
-	-	TRBV24-1	TRBJ2-7	13	CATRDPWDYEQYF	TGTGCCACCAGAGACCCATGGGACTACGAGCAGTACTTC
TRBD2	many	TRBV2	TRBJ2-3	17	CASTPRVAGTSTDTQYF	TGTGCCAGCACCCCTCGGGTAGCGGGTACTAGCACAGATACGCAGTATTTT
TRBD1	many	TRBV6-1	TRBJ1-6	15	CASILAGQGNSPLHF	TGTGCCAGCATTCTCGCGGGACAGGGAAATTCACCCCTCCACTTT
TRBD1	many	TRBV10-3	TRBJ2-7	13	CAISSGTGNEQYF	TGTGCCATCAGTTCCGGGACAGGTAACGAGCAGTACTTC
-	many	TRBV27	TRBJ2-5	12	CASRPNRETQYF	TGTGCCAGCAGACCCAACAGAGAGACCCAGTACTTC
-	many	TRBV7-6	TRBJ2-1	15	CASSMYGRGLDEQFF	TGTGCCAGCAGCATGTACGGGAGAGGGTTGGATGAGCAGTTCTTC
-	many	TRBV20-1	TRBJ1-5	18	CSANESPMGDVSNQPQHF	TGCAGTGCCAACGAGTCTCCAATGGGCGACGTTAGCAATCAGCCCCAGCATTTT
TRBD1	few	TRBV20-1	TRBJ2-5	15	CSALSRTGPGETQYF	TGCAGTGCTCTTTCCCGGACAGGCCCGGGGGAGACCCAGTACTTC
-	many	TRBV12-3/TRBV12-4	TRBJ1-6	12	CASSPWTVPLHF	TGTGCCAGCAGTCCCTGGACTGTCCCCCTCCACTTT
TRBD2	-	TRBV19	TRBJ2-3	13	CASETSGRSTQYF	TGTGCCAGTGAAACTAGCGGGAGAAGTACGCAGTATTTT
TRBD1	many	TRBV7-9	TRBJ2-1	16	CASSLSTGGSYNEQFF	TGTGCCAGCAGCTTGAGTACAGGGGGCTCCTACAATGAGCAGTTCTTC
-	many	TRBV27	TRBJ2-1	12	CASSLTPNEQFF	TGTGCCAGCAGTTTAACTCCCAATGAGCAGTTCTTC
-	many	TRBV20-1	TRBJ1-6	12	CSVRGPNSPLHF	TGCAGTGTCCGGGGCCCTAATTCACCCCTCCACTTT
TRBD2	many	TRBV24-1	TRBJ2-1	16	CATSDRVLAGGTEQFF	TGTGCCACCAGTGACCGCGTCCTAGCGGGAGGCACTGAGCAGTTCTTC
TRBD1	many	TRBV14	TRBJ1-2	13	CASSPRGTEGYTF	TGTGCCAGCAGCCCCAGAGGGACAGAGGGCTACACCTTC
-	many	TRBV6-1	TRBJ1-1	13	CASSETVNTEAFF	TGTGCCAGCAGTGAGACAGTGAACACTGAAGCTTTCTTT
-	few	TRBV4-1	TRBJ2-2	17	CASSQPAGGSPAGELFF	TGCGCCAGCAGCCAACCCGCCGGAGGGAGTCCGGCCGGGGAGCTGTTTTTT
-	many	TRBV27	TRBJ1-1	13	CASSPGGPLEAFF	TGTGCCAGCAGTCCCGGGGGCCCCCTGGAAGCTTTCTTT
-	few	TRBV5-1	TRBJ1-1	14	CATASNQGSTEAFF	TGCGCCACGGCCTCAAATCAGGGTTCGACCGAAGCTTTCTTT
-	many	TRBV10-3	TRBJ1-1	13	CAISPNWGTEAFF	TGTGCCATCAGCCCGAATTGGGGGACTGAAGCTTTCTTT
TRBD2	many	TRBV2	TRBJ2-4	17	CASRGLAGGWSKNIQYF	TGTGCCAGCAGGGGACTAGCGGGAGGGTGGTCCAAAAACATTCAGTACTTC
-	many	TRBV11-3	TRBJ1-2	14	CASSSWGTNYGYTF	TGTGCCAGCAGCTCTTGGGGGACCAACTATGGCTACACCTTC
TRBD1	many	TRBV11-3	TRBJ1-3	17	CASSRGQGIISGNTIYF	TGTGCCAGCAGCAGGGGACAGGGGATAATCTCTGGAAACACCATATATTTT
-	many	TRBV18	TRBJ2-7	15	CASSPPSGVAYEQYF	TGTGCCAGCTCACCACCGAGTGGAGTCGCCTACGAGCAGTACTTC
TRBD1	once	TRBV9	TRBJ2-2	14	CASDPTGGPGELFF	TGTGCCAGCGACCCGACAGGGGGCCCCGGGGAGCTGTTTTTT
TRBD2	many	TRBV2	TRBJ2-5	16	CASKRRTSENQETQYF	TGTGCCAGCAAGCGGAGGACTAGCGAGAACCAAGAGACCCAGTACTTC
-	once	TRBV30	TRBJ2-1	15	CAWSVTPSGYNEQFF	TGTGCCTGGAGTGTAACCCCATCGGGCTACAATGAGCAGTTCTTC
-	many	TRBV11-1	TRBJ2-5	13	CASSLLVSETQYF	TGTGCCAGCAGCCTTTTGGTCTCTGAGACCCAGTACTTC
TRBD2	-	TRBV6-2/TRBV6-3	TRBJ2-7	15	CASSYGGRDPYEQYF	TGTGCCAGCAGTTACGGAGGGAGGGACCCCTACGAGCAGTACTTC
TRBD2	many	TRBV20-1	TRBJ2-3	19	CSARLGASGRVSSTDTQYF	TGCAGTGCTAGACTAGGCGCTAGCGGGAGGGTTTCTAGCACAGATACGCAGTATTTT
-	many	TRBV12-3/TRBV12-4	TRBJ1-1	12	CASSARNTEAFF	TGTGCCAGCAGCGCAAGGAACACTGAAGCTTTCTTT